This entry is about one T cell receptor beta chain. The specificity of this receptor is unknown. No base qualities exist here, and no much larger clone lies one base off it. The sample belongs to a study of cytomegalovirus exposure and HLA in healthy donors (dated by TCRdb to the late 2010s). About the investigation overall: A later analysis indicated that the 130 or so validation repertoires were generated on the platform also employed for the roughly 650 repertoires of the first cohort. The study combined high-throughput TCR immunosequencing, statistical association of individual TCRs with disease status, and machine learning to predict cytomegalovirus infection status. The study aimed to test whether signatures of past pathogen exposure could be identified by cataloging public T cell receptors. In addition to the first cohort of approximately 650 subjects, a separate validation cohort of 130 or so different subjects was used.

The CDR3 starts with the cysteine, ends with the phenylalanine, and has 17 residues. The CDR3 DNA has 51 bases and is translated from base 1. CDR1 and CDR2 were assigned from the germline V gene as SGHRS and YFSETQ. Trimmed from V: 4 bases; trimmed from J: 7 bases; junction bases lacking a gene match: 14. Libraries were prepared through the immunoSEQ multiplex PCR assay. In the paper's pipeline: A statistical classification framework was built to diagnose cytomegalovirus status from the catalog of TCR beta chain sequences. TCRdb provides this immuneACCESS table in a form limited to in-frame rearrangements. Some clones are lacking; in checked studies, under half of them reflect an unresolved V gene, and why the rest are absent is not known. The D gene and trimming were derived from the DNA, and the V and J assignments and clone size from that table. The sample contains 160,000 or so clones, 85% of them found a single time. The biggest ten clones account for under 2.5% of the sample.

Donors formed part of the validation cohort, which comprised about 130 subjects and was distinct from the first cohort of under 750 subjects. Study-level results and caveats: The authors suggested that the approach could potentially be extended to other disease states and immunological phenotypes. In the study, 164 TCR beta chains were listed as associated with cytomegalovirus. Most TCR sequences were seen in very few donors, while some public TCRs were found in many individuals. A few of the identified cytomegalovirus-associated TCR beta chains were confirmed in vitro to be specific for cytomegalovirus antigens. In both the original and validation cohorts, the classifier was reported to diagnose cytomegalovirus status with high specificity and sensitivity. A later analysis lacked HLA typing for the validation cohort, so it scored co-occurrence in that cohort across all 120 or so repertoires. A later analysis found that TCRs clustered in the first cohort also tended to co-occur in the 120 validation repertoires, with 94% of cluster scores above 0.

Sequenced material: PBMCs. The chain links TRBV5-1 with TRBJ1-2, with TRBD1 matching 12 junction bases. The TCR comes from a man in his thirties or forties in good health and CMV-seropositive. The CDR3: CASSQLVTGTGGGGYTF. The DNA sequence reads TGCGCCAGCAGCCAGCTTGTCACCGGGACAGGGGGCGGTGGCTACACCTTC.